This T cell receptor (beta chain) was sequenced in a study of early T cells in non-severe SARS-CoV-2 infection (dated by TCRdb to about 2021). With regard to the full study: Because TCR sequencing was done on bulk RNA from unsorted whole blood, the alpha and beta chains could not be paired.

A word on this clonotype: Its antigen is unknown. Per-base quality was not reported, and no clone a single base away is much larger than it.

Libraries came from 5' RACE. This sample was sequenced with a NextSeq 500. Unique molecular identifiers were attached to individual cDNA molecules in the TCR library protocol so that sequencing error and PCR bias could be corrected. Both TCR alpha and beta chains were sequenced, and tight co-correlation was observed between alpha and beta sequence abundances in each sample. Under the source paper's analysis protocol: V gene, J gene and CDR3 annotation of TCR sequences was performed with Decombinator V4. Expanded TCRs were defined as changing significantly between any two time points under a Poisson model with p below 0.0001. TCR abundances were normalised to the total number of TCRs sequenced in each sample and reported as counts per million. MAIT TCRs were defined by TRAV1-2 paired with TRAJ12, TRAJ20 or TRAJ33, and iNKT TCRs by TRAV10 paired with TRAJ18. A search of VDJdb, accessed on 1 November 2021, was run for TCRs annotated to CMV, EBV and SARS-CoV-2, with TCRs annotated for multiple antigens excluded. The public reads were run again by TCRdb, first through fastp at Q25 and then through MiXCR, and only productive beta chains were kept. Duplicate CDR3 protein sequences are folded into a single record with the most common DNA and genes. These V and J calls are TCRdb output, not the study's own analysis. The sample yields 57,000 or so distinct CDR3 sequences; approximately 12% were counted once. 1.2% of the sample is in the top ten clones.

The CDR3, cysteine through phenylalanine, is 11 amino acids long. Only the CDR3 DNA is retained, 33 bases long and in frame from the first base. After removal of 7 bases from V and 14 bases from J, the junction retains 10 bases not matched to a gene. The germline V gene encodes CDR1 SQVTM and CDR2 ANQGSEA. Overall results and qualifications from the work: VDJdb matching was skewed toward anti-spike CD8 responses, so virus-specific expansions were likely underestimated and private and CD4 specificities were missed.

This was a case-control study nested in a cohort of healthcare workers in London, UK, who had nasopharyngeal swab PCR tests and blood samples taken every week. Healthcare workers were enrolled in the week of the UK lockdown, from 23 to 31 March 2020, and were followed every week for up to roughly 16 weeks. This receptor was taken from an adult who was a healthcare worker with PCR-confirmed SARS-CoV-2 infection or an uninfected control (not recorded which). The donor label of this sample is uncertain. The V gene is TRBV29-1 and the J gene is TRBJ2-1, with 8 junctional bases fitting TRBD2. The sample consisted of whole blood, taken at baseline. The nucleotides read TGCAGCGCTGACCTGGGACTAGAAGAGTTCTTC. Its product reads: CSADLGLEEFF.